What follows are 2 T cell receptor beta chains derived from one specimen sequenced in a study of T cells in Graves' hyperthyroidism and ophthalmopathy. Amplified TCR beta CDR3 regions came from RNA transcripts. When the TCR CDR3 underwent first-round RT-PCR, the HTBI primer set was used. TCRdb called the multiplex PCR reads again in MiXCR, with one record for every CDR3 protein. This sample has approximately 600,000 distinct CDR3 sequences, with less than 25% found just once. The sample taken for sequencing was blood. All receptors derive from a man aged 30-40 years with Graves' ophthalmopathy.

This clonotype occurred a few times. The CDR3 is CASSLSTGYGEKLFF. CDR3 nucleotides: TGTGCCAGCAGCTTGTCGACAGGGTATGGAGAAAAACTGTTTTTT. J is TRBJ1-4 and V is TRBV11-2; 7 bases line up with TRBD1. V trimming: 3 bases; J trimming: 8 bases; junction bases outside the gene matches: 9. The CDR3 spans 15 residues. Germline CDR1 and CDR2: SGHAT and FQNNGV.

This clonotype was observed at least ten times. The CDR3 bases are TGTGCCAGCAGAAGGACCGGGACAGTAATAGCCACGGAGTACTTC. This sequence encodes CASRRTGTVIATEYF. The chain links TRBV11-2 to TRBJ2-5, with TRBD1 matching over 7 bases. The CDR3 extends over 15 amino acids. The J segment lost 12 bases and the V segment lost 6 bases, leaving 19 bases of the junction unmatched. Germline CDR1 reads SGHAT; CDR2 reads FQNNGV.